The 13 T cell receptor beta chains listed next were all sequenced from one sample in a study of T cell responses to AZD1222 COVID-19 vaccine. Repertoires were generated with immunoSEQ multiplex PCR, while TCRdb's copy carries only in-frame clones and drops some. Seen here are over 50,000 clones, roughly 80% observed once, and the top ten hold around 5%. The sample was peripheral blood, taken 28 days after the second AZD1222 dose. The receptors here all came from an adult who received the AZD1222 COVID-19 vaccine.

The V gene is TRBV5-1, the J gene TRBJ1-1; D not resolved. The germline gives CDR1 SGHRS, CDR2 YFSETQ. V was clipped by 0 bases and J by 1 base, with 10 bases between them. The CDR3 has 15 residues. CDR3 sequence (DNA): TGCGCCAGCAGCTTGGATGGAGACCCGAACACTGAAGCTTTCTTT. Amino acid sequence: CASSLDGDPNTEAFF.

This chain uses TRBV7-2 with TRBJ2-7; D unclear. Trimming took 5 bases from V and 6 from J, leaving 11 bases between them. Germline assignment: CDR1 SGHTA and CDR2 FQGNSA. This CDR3 contains 12 residues. The CDR3 nucleotides are TGTGCCAGCAGCGATCGAGGCGCCGAGCAGTACTTC. It yields the protein CASSDRGAEQYF.

This chain links TRBV19 with TRBJ1-4; no clear D. This CDR3 is 12 amino acids long. V lost 4 bases, J lost 7 bases, and 7 bases lay in between. Germline CDR1 is LNHDA and CDR2 is SQIVND (reference sequence). The CDR3 DNA is TGTGCCAGTAGTAACCCAGTTGAAAAACTGTTTTTT. It specifies CASSNPVEKLFF. The whole variable domain, filled in from reference TRBV19 and TRBJ1-4, reads DGGITQSPKYLFRKEGQNVTLSCEQNLNHDAMYWYRQDPGQGLRLIYYSQIVNDFQKGDIAEGYSVSREKKESFPLTVTSAQKNPTAFYLCASSNPVEKLFFGSGTQLSVL.

The rearrangement links TRBV7-9 to TRBJ1-2; a weak D match, TRBD1 (5 bases). The CDR3 totals 13 residues. V lost 2 bases and J lost 8, with 12 bases in between. Germline CDR1 reads SEHNR; CDR2 reads FQNEAQ (reference sequence). The CDR3 here is CASSLQGSSGYTF. In nucleotides, the CDR3 is TGTGCCAGCAGCTTACAGGGAAGCAGCGGCTACACCTTC.

The rearrangement uses TRBV15 and TRBJ2-7, with 7 bases matching TRBD2. CDR3 length equals 15 residues. Trimming at V came to 1 base and at J to 4 bases, leaving 7 bases not matched to a gene. CDR1 and CDR2 (germline): LNHNV, YYDKDF (reference sequence). CDR3: CATSRGGGMSYEQYV. For the CDR3, the DNA is TGTGCCACCAGCAGAGGGGGGGGAATGTCGTACGAGCAGTACGTC.

The chain employs TRBV28 and TRBJ1-2; TRBD1 is a possible D gene (5 bases). The CDR3 has 15 residues. Germline CDR1 MDHEN, CDR2 SYDVKM. Trimming removed 5 bases from V and 7 bases from J, with 20 bases in between. The CDR3 reads CASSAGPGGFLGYTF. CDR3 nucleotide sequence: TGTGCCAGCAGTGCAGGGCCCGGCGGTTTTCTTGGCTACACCTTC.

This clone was counted once. The genes are TRBV20-1 and TRBJ2-2; D call uncertain. V lost 3 bases and J lost 7, with 6 bases in between. The CDR3 spans 11 residues. The V gene's germline CDR1 is DFQATT and CDR2 SNEGSKA (reference sequence). The CDR3 coding sequence is TGCAGTGCTAGCAGAATCGGGGAGCTGTTTTTT. As protein: CSASRIGELFF.

J is TRBJ2-7 and V is TRBV7-8; D ambiguous. Germline-derived CDR1 and CDR2 are SGHVS and FQNEAQ. The CDR3 sequence is 15 residues long. The germline V and J ends were trimmed by 2 bases and 2 bases, with 13 bases remaining between them. This chain's CDR3 is CASSLTDRPPYEQYF. DNA for the CDR3: TGTGCCAGCAGCTTAACAGATCGGCCTCCCTACGAGCAGTACTTC.

This chain joins TRBV19 and TRBJ1-2, with TRBD1 matching 9 bases. Germline CDR1 reads LNHDA; CDR2 reads SQIVND (reference sequence). V lost 9 bases and J lost 8; bases outside the gene matches: 13. This CDR3 spans 14 amino acids. CDR3 nucleotides: TGTGCCAGCCGCCGGGACAGGGAACGGAACGGCTACACCTTC. Translation gives CASRRDRERNGYTF.

V gene TRBV28 combines with J gene TRBJ1-3; a possible D gene is TRBD1 (5 bases). The CDR3 is made up of 15 amino acids. The germline CDR1 and CDR2 sequences are MDHEN and SYDVKM. Trimming cost V 3 bases and J 5 bases, with 14 bases left between them. In DNA form, the CDR3 reads TGTGCCAGCAGTTTTCTCCAGGGTCCTCGAAACACCATATATTTT. Translated: CASSFLQGPRNTIYF.

CDR3 sequence: CASSGGFNEETQYF. CDR3 in DNA: TGCGCCAGCAGCGGGGGCTTTAATGAAGAGACCCAGTACTTC. The chain couples TRBV5-1 to TRBJ2-5; possible D gene TRBD1, 6 bases. V lost 4 bases to trimming and J lost 3 bases, with 13 bases between them. The CDR3 has 14 amino acids. The V gene's germline CDR1 is SGHRS and CDR2 YFSETQ.

V gene TRBV2 combines with J gene TRBJ2-1, with TRBD2 identical over 11 bases. The CDR3 is 15 residues long. Germline trimming cut 6 bases from V and 7 bases from J; bases unmatched to any gene: 8. Germline CDR1 and CDR2: SNHLY and FYNNEI. The CDR3 sequence is CASSLAGGPENEQFF. The CDR3 bases are TGTGCCAGCAGCCTAGCGGGAGGCCCTGAAAATGAGCAGTTCTTC.

V is TRBV7-9 and J is TRBJ1-5, with a possible D match to TRBD1 (5 bases). Per the germline V gene, CDR1 is SEHNR and CDR2 is FQNEAQ (reference sequence). V was cut by 5 bases and J by 2 bases, with 13 bases left in between. The CDR3 totals 15 residues. CDR3: CASSPGGMGNQPQHF. CDR3 DNA sequence: TGTGCCAGCAGCCCTGGGGGGATGGGCAATCAGCCCCAGCATTTT.